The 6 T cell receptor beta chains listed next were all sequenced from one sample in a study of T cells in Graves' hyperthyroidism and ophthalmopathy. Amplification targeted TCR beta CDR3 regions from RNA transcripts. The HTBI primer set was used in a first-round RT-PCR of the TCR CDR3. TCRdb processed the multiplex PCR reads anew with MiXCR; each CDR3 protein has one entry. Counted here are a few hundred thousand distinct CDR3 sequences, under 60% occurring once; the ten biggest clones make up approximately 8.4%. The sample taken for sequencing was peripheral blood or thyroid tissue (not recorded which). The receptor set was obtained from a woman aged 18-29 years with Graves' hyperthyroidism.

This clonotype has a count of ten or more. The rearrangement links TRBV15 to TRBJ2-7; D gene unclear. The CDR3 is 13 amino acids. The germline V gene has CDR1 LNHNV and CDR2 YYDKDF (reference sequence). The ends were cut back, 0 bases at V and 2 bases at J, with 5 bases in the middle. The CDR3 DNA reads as TGTGCCACCAGCAGAGACCTCACCTACGAGCAGTACTTC. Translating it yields CATSRDLTYEQYF.

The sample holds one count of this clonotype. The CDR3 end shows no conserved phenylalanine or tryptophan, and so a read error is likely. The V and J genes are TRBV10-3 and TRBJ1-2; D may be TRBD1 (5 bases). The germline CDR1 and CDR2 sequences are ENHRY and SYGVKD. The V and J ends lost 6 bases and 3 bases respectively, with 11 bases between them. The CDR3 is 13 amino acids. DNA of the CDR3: TGTGCCATCAGCTCTACAGGCTACTATGGCTACACCCTC. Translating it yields CAISSTGYYGYTL.

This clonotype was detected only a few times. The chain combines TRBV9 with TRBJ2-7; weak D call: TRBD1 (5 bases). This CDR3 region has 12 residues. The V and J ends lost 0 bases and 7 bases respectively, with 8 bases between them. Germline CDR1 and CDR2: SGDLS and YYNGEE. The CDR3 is CASSVGQGEQYF. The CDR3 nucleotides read TGTGCCAGCAGCGTAGGGCAGGGTGAGCAGTACTTC.

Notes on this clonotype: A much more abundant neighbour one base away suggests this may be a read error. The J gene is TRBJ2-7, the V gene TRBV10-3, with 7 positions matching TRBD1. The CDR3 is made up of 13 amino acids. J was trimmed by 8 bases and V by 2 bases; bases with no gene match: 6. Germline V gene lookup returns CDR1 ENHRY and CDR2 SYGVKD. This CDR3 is CAISESWTGKQYF. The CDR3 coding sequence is TGTGCCATCAGTGAGAGCTGGACAGGCAAGCAGTACTTC.

The CDR3 reads CASHWGYGANVLTF. CDR3 bases: TGTGCCAGCCACTGGGGTTATGGGGCCAACGTCCTGACTTTC. The rearrangement joins TRBV6-1 to TRBJ2-6; D is unclear. This CDR3 is 14 amino acids long. Germline V gene sequence: CDR1 MNHNS, CDR2 SASEGT. V lost 8 bases and J lost 3, with 11 bases in between.

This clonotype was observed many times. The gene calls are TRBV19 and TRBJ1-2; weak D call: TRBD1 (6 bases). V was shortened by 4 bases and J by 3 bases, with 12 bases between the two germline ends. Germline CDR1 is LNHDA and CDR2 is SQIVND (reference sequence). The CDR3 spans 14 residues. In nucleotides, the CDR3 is TGTGCCAGTAGTACCGGACAGATGCACTATGGCTACACCTTC. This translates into CASSTGQMHYGYTF.